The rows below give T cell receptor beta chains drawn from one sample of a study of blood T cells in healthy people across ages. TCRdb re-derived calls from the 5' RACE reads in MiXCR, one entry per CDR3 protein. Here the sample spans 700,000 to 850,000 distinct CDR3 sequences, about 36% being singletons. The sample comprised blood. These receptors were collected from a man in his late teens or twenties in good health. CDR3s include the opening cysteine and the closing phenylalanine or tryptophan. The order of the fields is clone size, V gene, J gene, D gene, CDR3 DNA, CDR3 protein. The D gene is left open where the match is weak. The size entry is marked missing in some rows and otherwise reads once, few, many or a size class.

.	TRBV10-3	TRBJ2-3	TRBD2	TGTGCCATCAGGGGGGGCACCAAGCGGGGGAGTGCTCTTAGCACAGATACGCAGTATTTT	CAIRGGTKRGSALSTDTQYF
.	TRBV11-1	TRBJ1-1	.	TGTGCCAGCAGCCCCCGAACCGTACTCCGTGTCGCGAAAGCTTTCTTT	CASSPRTVLRVAKAFF
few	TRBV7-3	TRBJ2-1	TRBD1	TGTGCCAGCAGCTTAAAGGACAGGGGTTCATACAATGAGCAGTTCTTC	CASSLKDRGSYNEQFF
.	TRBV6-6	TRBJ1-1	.	TGTGCCAGCAGCCAAGGAATAATGAACACTGAAGCTTTCTTT	CASSQGIMNTEAFF
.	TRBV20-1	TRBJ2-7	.	TGCAGTGCTAGAGATCCAGGGAATGGGCAGTACTTC	CSARDPGNGQYF
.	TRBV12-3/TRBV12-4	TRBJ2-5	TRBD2	TGTGCCAGCAGCCCGGTACTAGCGGGGGGCTACAATGAGCAGTACTTC	CASSPVLAGGYNEQYF
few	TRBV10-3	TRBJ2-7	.	TGTGCCATCACAGGCACCCAGGGGGGTGAGCAGTACTTC	CAITGTQGGEQYF
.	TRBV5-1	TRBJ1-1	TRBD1	TGCGCCAGCGGCCGGACAGGGCACACTGAAGCTTTCTTT	CASGRTGHTEAFF
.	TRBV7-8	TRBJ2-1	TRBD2	TGTGCCAGCAGCTTAGCTAGACCGGGACGGGGGGGATACAATGAGCAGTTCTTC	CASSLARPGRGGYNEQFF
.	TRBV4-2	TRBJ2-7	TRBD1	TGTGCCAGCAGCCAAAAGGGACAGGGGCCCCCCTACGAGCAGTACTTC	CASSQKGQGPPYEQYF
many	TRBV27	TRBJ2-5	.	TGTGCCAGCAGTCCCTACATGGGCGCTCAAGAGACCCAGTACTTC	CASSPYMGAQETQYF
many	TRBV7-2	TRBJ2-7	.	TGTGCCAGCAGTCAAACGGAAACTTACGAGCAGTACTTC	CASSQTETYEQYF
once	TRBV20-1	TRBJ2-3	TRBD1	TGCAGTGCTAGAGGGACCAGGGGGCTTGAAGATACGCAGTATTTT	CSARGTRGLEDTQYF
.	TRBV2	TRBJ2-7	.	TGTGCCAGCAGTCGGAGGGGGCTAGAGCAGTACTTC	CASSRRGLEQYF
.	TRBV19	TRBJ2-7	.	TGTGCCAGTAGCGGAGGGCGACTAGAACCCAATGAGCAGTACTTC	CASSGGRLEPNEQYF
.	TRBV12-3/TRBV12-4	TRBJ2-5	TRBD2	TGTGCCAGCAGTTTTCCTAGCGGGGGGACTAATGAGCAGTACTTC	CASSFPSGGTNEQYF
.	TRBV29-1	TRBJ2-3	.	TGCAGCGTTTCCTCGGGTACTAGCACAGATACGCAGTATTTT	CSVSSGTSTDTQYF
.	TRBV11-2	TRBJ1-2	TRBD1	TGTGCCAGCAGCTTAGATACAGGGGGCGGTGGCTACACCTTC	CASSLDTGGGGYTF
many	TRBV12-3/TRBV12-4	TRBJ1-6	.	TGTGCCGCTAGCCGGGGGTCCAGGAGTGATTCACCCCTCCACTTT	CAASRGSRSDSPLHF
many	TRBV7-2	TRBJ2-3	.	TGTGCCAGCAGCCTTCAGACAGGCACAGATACGCAGTATTTT	CASSLQTGTDTQYF
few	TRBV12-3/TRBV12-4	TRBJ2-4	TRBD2	TGTGCCAGCAGCACTAGCGGGGCTCACAATGAGCAGTACTTC	CASSTSGAHNEQYF
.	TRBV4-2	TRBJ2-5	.	TGTGCCAGCAGCCAAGATGCGACAGATGAGACCCAGTACTTC	CASSQDATDETQYF
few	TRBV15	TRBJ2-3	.	TGTGCCACCAGCAGAGATCGAGAGTTCACAGATACGCAGTATTTT	CATSRDREFTDTQYF
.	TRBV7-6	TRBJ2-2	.	TGTGCCAGCAGCTTTACCAGGGGAAACACCGGGGAGCTGTTTTTT	CASSFTRGNTGELFF
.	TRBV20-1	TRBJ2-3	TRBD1	TGCAGTGCGAGGGGCCTCCGGGACAGGGCCACAGATACGCAGTATTTT	CSARGLRDRATDTQYF
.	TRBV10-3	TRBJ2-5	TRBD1	TGTGCCATCAGCGAAAACCGGGACAGCCAAGAGACCCAGTACTTC	CAISENRDSQETQYF
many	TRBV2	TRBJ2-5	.	TGTGCCAGCAGTACGGGATTAGAGACCCAGTACTTC	CASSTGLETQYF
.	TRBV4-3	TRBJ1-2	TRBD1	TGCGCCAGCAGCCTCGGACAGGGTTTAGCTAACTGTGGCTACACCTTC	CASSLGQGLANCGYTF
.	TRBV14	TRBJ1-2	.	TGTGCCAGCATGGGGGCAGGGAACTATGGCTACACCTTC	CASMGAGNYGYTF
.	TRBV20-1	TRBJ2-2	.	TGCAGTGCTAGAGATAGGCGGGTAGTCCTCCCCGGGGAGCTGTTTTTT	CSARDRRVVLPGELFF
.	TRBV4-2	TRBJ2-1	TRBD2	TGTGCCAGCAGCCCGACTAGCGGGCAATACAATGAGCAGTTCTTC	CASSPTSGQYNEQFF
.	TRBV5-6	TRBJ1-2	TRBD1	TGTGCCAGCACCTATGGGACAGTGCGGTCTGTCTATGGCTACACCTTC	CASTYGTVRSVYGYTF
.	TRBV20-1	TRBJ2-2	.	TGCAGTGCTCCAGCCCAAATGGGACACCCGAACACCGGGGAGCTGTTTTTT	CSAPAQMGHPNTGELFF
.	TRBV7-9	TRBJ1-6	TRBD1	TGTGCCAGCACCATAATAGGGACAGGGAATTCACCCCTCCACTTT	CASTIIGTGNSPLHF
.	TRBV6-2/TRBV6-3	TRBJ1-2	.	TGTGCCAGCAGTTACCTCGCCGAGAACGGCGGCTACACCTTC	CASSYLAENGGYTF
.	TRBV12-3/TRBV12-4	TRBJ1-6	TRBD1	TGTGCCAGCAGGCCCGGGACAGACAATTCACCCCTCCACTTT	CASRPGTDNSPLHF
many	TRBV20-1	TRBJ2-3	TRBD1	TGCAGTGCTCAGGACAGGGCTAGCACAGATACGCAGTATTTT	CSAQDRASTDTQYF
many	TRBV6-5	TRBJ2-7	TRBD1	TGTGCCAGCGGACCGACAGGGGTCCCCTACGAGCAGTACTTC	CASGPTGVPYEQYF
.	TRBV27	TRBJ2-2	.	TGTGCCAGCAGTTTATCGCGCAGGGTGAGCACCGGGGAGCTGTTTTTT	CASSLSRRVSTGELFF
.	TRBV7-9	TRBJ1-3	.	TGTGCCAGCAGCCTACTCAGGGATACCTCTGGAAACACCATATATTTT	CASSLLRDTSGNTIYF
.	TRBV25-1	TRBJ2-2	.	TGTGCCAGCGGGGGACCGAACACCGGGGAGCTGTTTTTT	CASGGPNTGELFF
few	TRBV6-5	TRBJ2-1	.	TGTGCCAGCAGTTACTCGATAAACAATAACTACAATGAGCAGTTCTTC	CASSYSINNNYNEQFF
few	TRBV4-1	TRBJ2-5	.	TGCGCCAGCAGCTATAACGAGGCGGGGCCCCAAGAGACCCAGTACTTC	CASSYNEAGPQETQYF
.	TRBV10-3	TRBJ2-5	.	TGTGCCATCAGTGATCATCCCGCTTCAGCGTACTTC	CAISDHPASAYF
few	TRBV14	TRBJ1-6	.	TGTGCCAGCAGCCGCCTTTGGACAGATTCACCCCTCCACTTT	CASSRLWTDSPLHF
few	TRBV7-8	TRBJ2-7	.	TGTGCCAGCAGCTTAGCCCCCGAAAGGGCAGGGACTTATGACTACGAGCAGTACTTC	CASSLAPERAGTYDYEQYF
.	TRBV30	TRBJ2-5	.	TGTGCCTGGAGTGCGGGGGCCCACAATGAGCAGTACTTC	CAWSAGAHNEQYF
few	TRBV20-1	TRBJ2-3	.	TGCAGTGCTAGTCCCAGGGCTGGGGATACGCAGTATTTT	CSASPRAGDTQYF
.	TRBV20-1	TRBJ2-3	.	TGCAGTGCTAGAGATTCCCCAGGGGTTGGCACAGATACGCAGTATTTT	CSARDSPGVGTDTQYF
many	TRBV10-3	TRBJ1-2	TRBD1	TGTGCCATCACGCGGGACAGGGGCACTGGGGACTATGGCTACACCTTC	CAITRDRGTGDYGYTF
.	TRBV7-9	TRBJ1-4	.	TGTGCCAGCACGGGGGTCTTCGAAAAACTGTTTTTT	CASTGVFEKLFF
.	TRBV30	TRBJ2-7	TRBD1	TGTGCCTGGAGCCTTCGATTGGGGACAGGGGAAAACGAGCAGTACTTC	CAWSLRLGTGENEQYF
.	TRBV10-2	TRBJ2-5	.	TGCGCCACCCAGGGGGAGACCCAGTACTTC	CATQGETQYF
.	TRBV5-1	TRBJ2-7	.	TGCGCCAGCAGCTTGGGGGGCAGGACCTCCTACAGTGAGCAGTACTTC	CASSLGGRTSYSEQYF
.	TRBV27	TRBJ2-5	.	TGTGCCAGCAGTTTCGGGCCTTACAATGAGCAGTACTTC	CASSFGPYNEQYF